Listed below are T cell receptor beta chains from one sample, sequenced in a study of tissue T cells after allogeneic stem cell transplantation. Libraries were prepared by immunoSEQ multiplex PCR; TCRdb keeps only in-frame clonotypes and omits some of them. The sample has approximately 12,000 clones; about two thirds are singletons. Material: tissue from the right colon, obtained at autopsy. These receptors all come from a woman aged 18-49 years with breast cancer. Both conserved end residues are part of each CDR3. The D gene is left open where the match is weak. Not every row has a clone size; where given, it reads once, few, many or a size class.

j_gene: TRBJ1-5; abundance: NA; v_gene: TRBV9; d_gene: NA; CDR3nt: TGTGCCAGCAGCGTAGACTCAGGTGGCAATCAGCCCCAGCATTTT; CDR3aa: CASSVDSGGNQPQHF
j_gene: TRBJ1-5; abundance: NA; v_gene: TRBV27; d_gene: NA; CDR3nt: TGTGCCAGCAGTTTCTCAGGGGAAAGCAATCAGCCCCAGCATTTT; CDR3aa: CASSFSGESNQPQHF
j_gene: TRBJ2-6; abundance: NA; v_gene: TRBV7-3; d_gene: NA; CDR3nt: TGTGCCAGCAGCCCTGGACAGTCTGGGGCCAACGTCCTGACTTTC; CDR3aa: CASSPGQSGANVLTF
j_gene: TRBJ1-2; abundance: NA; v_gene: TRBV7-2; d_gene: NA; CDR3nt: TGTGCCAGCAGCTTGGGTCCAGGGGCACAAGGCTACACCTTC; CDR3aa: CASSLGPGAQGYTF
j_gene: TRBJ1-1; abundance: NA; v_gene: TRBV27; d_gene: NA; CDR3nt: TGTGCCAGCAGTTTATACAGGACAGAGGGGTCTGAAGCTTTCTTT; CDR3aa: CASSLYRTEGSEAFF
j_gene: TRBJ1-2; abundance: NA; v_gene: TRBV7-2; d_gene: NA; CDR3nt: TGTGCCAGCAGCATCAACTGGGGGGGCAACTATGGCTACACCTTC; CDR3aa: CASSINWGGNYGYTF
j_gene: TRBJ2-3; abundance: NA; v_gene: TRBV5-1; d_gene: TRBD2; CDR3nt: TGCGCCAGCAGCTTGGATGCTGCGGTTAGCGGGAACGCAGATACGCAGTATTTT; CDR3aa: CASSLDAAVSGNADTQYF
j_gene: TRBJ2-5; abundance: NA; v_gene: TRBV2; d_gene: NA; CDR3nt: TGTGCCAGCAGCAGCGAGCAAGAGACCCAGTACTTC; CDR3aa: CASSSEQETQYF
j_gene: TRBJ1-1; abundance: NA; v_gene: TRBV27; d_gene: NA; CDR3nt: TGTGCCAGCAGTTTACCCACTGAAGCTTTCTTT; CDR3aa: CASSLPTEAFF
j_gene: TRBJ2-1; abundance: NA; v_gene: TRBV6-1; d_gene: TRBD2; CDR3nt: TGTGCCAGCAGTGATTCTAGCGGGAGTGTCAATGAGCAGTTCTTC; CDR3aa: CASSDSSGSVNEQFF
j_gene: TRBJ1-6; abundance: NA; v_gene: TRBV5-6; d_gene: NA; CDR3nt: TGTGCCAGCAGCCTGAACTCACGGGGAGCGGGATATAATTCACCCCTCCACTTT; CDR3aa: CASSLNSRGAGYNSPLHF
j_gene: TRBJ1-1; abundance: NA; v_gene: TRBV5-1; d_gene: TRBD1; CDR3nt: TGCGCCAGCAGCTGGCTCTTGTTAGGACAGGGGGCTGAAGCTTTCTTT; CDR3aa: CASSWLLLGQGAEAFF
j_gene: TRBJ2-1; abundance: few; v_gene: TRBV2; d_gene: NA; CDR3nt: TGTGCCAGCAGTTGGGACGTCGCGAGCGATGAGCAGTTCTTC; CDR3aa: CASSWDVASDEQFF
j_gene: TRBJ2-6; abundance: NA; v_gene: TRBV7-3; d_gene: NA; CDR3nt: TGTGCCAGCAGCTTAAAAGGCCGGGGGGCAACTGGGGCCAACGTCCTGACTTTC; CDR3aa: CASSLKGRGATGANVLTF
j_gene: TRBJ1-6; abundance: NA; v_gene: TRBV6-2/TRBV6-3; d_gene: NA; CDR3nt: TGTGCCAGCAGTTATCCCCTCCCCGGGGGATCACCCCTCCACTTT; CDR3aa: CASSYPLPGGSPLHF
j_gene: TRBJ1-2; abundance: NA; v_gene: TRBV20-1; d_gene: NA; CDR3nt: TGCAGTGCTAGTAAAGGGCTCTATGGCTACACCTTC; CDR3aa: CSASKGLYGYTF
j_gene: TRBJ2-7; abundance: NA; v_gene: TRBV6-5; d_gene: NA; CDR3nt: TGTGCCACAAGACAGCGACAACACTACGAGCAGTACTTC; CDR3aa: CATRQRQHYEQYF
j_gene: TRBJ2-7; abundance: once; v_gene: TRBV7-2; d_gene: TRBD2; CDR3nt: TGTGCCAGCACCTATAGCGGGAGTGACTACGAGCAGTACTTC; CDR3aa: CASTYSGSDYEQYF
j_gene: TRBJ2-7; abundance: once; v_gene: TRBV7-2; d_gene: TRBD1; CDR3nt: TGTGCCAGCAGCGAACAGGGGATTGCCTACGAGCAGTACTTC; CDR3aa: CASSEQGIAYEQYF
j_gene: TRBJ1-5; abundance: medium-sized; v_gene: TRBV15; d_gene: NA; CDR3nt: TGTGCCACCAGCAGAGATAGGGGGAGTGGGGGTAATCAGCCCCAGCATTTT; CDR3aa: CATSRDRGSGGNQPQHF
j_gene: TRBJ2-7; abundance: once; v_gene: TRBV7-9; d_gene: TRBD2; CDR3nt: TGTGCCAGCAGCTTCGACCTAGCGGGAGGCGAGCAGTACTTC; CDR3aa: CASSFDLAGGEQYF
j_gene: TRBJ2-3; abundance: NA; v_gene: TRBV12-3/TRBV12-4; d_gene: NA; CDR3nt: TGTGCCAGCAGTTTATCAGTTACAGATACGCAGTATTTT; CDR3aa: CASSLSVTDTQYF
j_gene: TRBJ1-1; abundance: NA; v_gene: TRBV7-2; d_gene: NA; CDR3nt: TGTGCCAGCAGCTTAATGGGGAACACTGAAGCTTTCTTT; CDR3aa: CASSLMGNTEAFF
j_gene: TRBJ1-1; abundance: NA; v_gene: TRBV5-1; d_gene: TRBD1; CDR3nt: TGCGCCAGCACCCTAGGACAGGGTGGGGATAGTGAAGCTTTCTTT; CDR3aa: CASTLGQGGDSEAFF
j_gene: TRBJ2-1; abundance: NA; v_gene: TRBV28; d_gene: NA; CDR3nt: TGTGCCAGCAGTTTGGCATACAATGAGCAGTTCTTC; CDR3aa: CASSLAYNEQFF
j_gene: TRBJ2-7; abundance: NA; v_gene: TRBV7-2; d_gene: NA; CDR3nt: TGTGCCAGCAGCCTAGGTGGGGGTCCCTACGAGCAGTACTTC; CDR3aa: CASSLGGGPYEQYF
j_gene: TRBJ1-1; abundance: NA; v_gene: TRBV5-1; d_gene: TRBD1; CDR3nt: TGCGCCAGCAGCCCCGGGACAGGGGTTGGGAACACTGAAGCTTTCTTT; CDR3aa: CASSPGTGVGNTEAFF
j_gene: TRBJ1-5; abundance: once; v_gene: TRBV6-5; d_gene: TRBD1; CDR3nt: TGTGCCAGCAGTATCGGACAGGCGGATCAGCCCCAGCATTTT; CDR3aa: CASSIGQADQPQHF
j_gene: TRBJ2-1; abundance: NA; v_gene: TRBV5-1; d_gene: TRBD2; CDR3nt: TGCGCCAGCAGCTTGGAGACTAGCGGTTACAATGAGCAGTTCTTC; CDR3aa: CASSLETSGYNEQFF
j_gene: TRBJ1-3; abundance: NA; v_gene: TRBV5-1; d_gene: NA; CDR3nt: TGCGCCAGCAGTCTGGCAAGCTCTGGAAACACCATATATTTT; CDR3aa: CASSLASSGNTIYF
j_gene: TRBJ2-6; abundance: NA; v_gene: TRBV6-5; d_gene: NA; CDR3nt: TGTGCCAGCAGTTACTCGTGGTCCGGGGCCAACGTCCTGACTTTC; CDR3aa: CASSYSWSGANVLTF
j_gene: TRBJ1-1; abundance: few; v_gene: TRBV6-1; d_gene: NA; CDR3nt: TGTGCCAGCAGCAGGGGTAATATGAACACTGAAGCTTTCTTT; CDR3aa: CASSRGNMNTEAFF
j_gene: TRBJ2-7; abundance: NA; v_gene: TRBV2; d_gene: NA; CDR3nt: TGTGCCAGCAGTCTGACAGCGTACGAGCAGTACTTC; CDR3aa: CASSLTAYEQYF
j_gene: TRBJ1-2; abundance: NA; v_gene: TRBV24-1; d_gene: TRBD1; CDR3nt: TGTGCCACCAGTGACGGGGACAGGGCCGTTCAGAGCTACACCTTC; CDR3aa: CATSDGDRAVQSYTF
j_gene: TRBJ1-6; abundance: once; v_gene: TRBV28; d_gene: NA; CDR3nt: TGTGCCAGCAGTCCGAATAATTCACCCCTCCACTTT; CDR3aa: CASSPNNSPLHF
j_gene: TRBJ1-1; abundance: NA; v_gene: TRBV30; d_gene: TRBD1; CDR3nt: TGTGCCTGGAGAAAGGGACAGGGAAGGAGAGGCACTGAAGCTTTCTTT; CDR3aa: CAWRKGQGRRGTEAFF
j_gene: TRBJ2-5; abundance: few; v_gene: TRBV12-5; d_gene: NA; CDR3nt: TGTGCTAGTGGTTTGAGCGGCCAAGAGACCCAGTACTTC; CDR3aa: CASGLSGQETQYF
j_gene: TRBJ2-7; abundance: few; v_gene: TRBV18; d_gene: TRBD2; CDR3nt: TGTGCCAGCTCGCTTGCGCGGGGGGCCACCTACGAGCAGTACTTC; CDR3aa: CASSLARGATYEQYF
j_gene: TRBJ2-2; abundance: NA; v_gene: TRBV5-1; d_gene: NA; CDR3nt: TGCGCCAGCAGCTTGGAATCCGGCGGGGAGCTGTTTTTT; CDR3aa: CASSLESGGELFF
j_gene: TRBJ2-6; abundance: few; v_gene: TRBV7-2; d_gene: NA; CDR3nt: TGTGCCAGCAGCCTAGGACAACCCGGGGCCAACGTCCTGACTTTC; CDR3aa: CASSLGQPGANVLTF
j_gene: TRBJ2-5; abundance: NA; v_gene: TRBV2; d_gene: TRBD1; CDR3nt: TGTGCCAGCAGCAACGACAGGGTTGGCACCCAGTACTTC; CDR3aa: CASSNDRVGTQYF
j_gene: TRBJ2-3; abundance: NA; v_gene: TRBV2; d_gene: NA; CDR3nt: TGTGCCAGCAGAGCTAGGTTTAGCACAGATACGCAGTATTTT; CDR3aa: CASRARFSTDTQYF
j_gene: TRBJ1-5; abundance: NA; v_gene: TRBV10-3; d_gene: NA; CDR3nt: TGTGCCATCAGTCAGGGGTCGAGCCTTAGCAATCAGCCCCAGCATTTT; CDR3aa: CAISQGSSLSNQPQHF
j_gene: TRBJ1-1; abundance: NA; v_gene: TRBV28; d_gene: NA; CDR3nt: TGTGCCAGCAGAGGTGGAGGATCTGGTTTATTTAACACTGAAGCTTTCTTT; CDR3aa: CASRGGGSGLFNTEAFF
j_gene: TRBJ1-1; abundance: NA; v_gene: TRBV19; d_gene: NA; CDR3nt: TGTGCCAGTAGTCAGATGAACACTGAAGCTTTCTTT; CDR3aa: CASSQMNTEAFF
j_gene: TRBJ2-6; abundance: NA; v_gene: TRBV10-3; d_gene: NA; CDR3nt: TGTGCCATCAGGAAAGAAGGGGGGGATAAGGCCAACGTCCTGACTTTC; CDR3aa: CAIRKEGGDKANVLTF
j_gene: TRBJ1-1; abundance: NA; v_gene: TRBV6-2/TRBV6-3; d_gene: TRBD1; CDR3nt: TGTGCCAGCAGTATACTACAGGGGGTAGCTTTCTTT; CDR3aa: CASSILQGVAFF
j_gene: TRBJ2-5; abundance: NA; v_gene: TRBV19; d_gene: NA; CDR3nt: TGTGCCAGTAGGAGATCTAAGGGAGCAGCCCCGGAGACCCAGTACTTC; CDR3aa: CASRRSKGAAPETQYF
j_gene: TRBJ2-5; abundance: few; v_gene: TRBV11-3; d_gene: NA; CDR3nt: TGTGCCAGCAGCCTAGCCGGGATGGAGACCCAGTACTTC; CDR3aa: CASSLAGMETQYF
j_gene: TRBJ1-2; abundance: NA; v_gene: TRBV7-9; d_gene: NA; CDR3nt: TGTGCCAGCAGTCCCGAGGAGACCGACTATGGCTACACCTTC; CDR3aa: CASSPEETDYGYTF
j_gene: TRBJ1-1; abundance: NA; v_gene: TRBV5-5; d_gene: NA; CDR3nt: TGTGCCAGCAGCCAGGACACTAATCTAGGAGCTTTCTTT; CDR3aa: CASSQDTNLGAFF
j_gene: TRBJ2-7; abundance: NA; v_gene: TRBV18; d_gene: TRBD1; CDR3nt: TGTGCCAGCTCAGCCAGGAGTGGACAGGGGATCCACGAGCAGTACTTC; CDR3aa: CASSARSGQGIHEQYF
j_gene: TRBJ2-5; abundance: NA; v_gene: TRBV30; d_gene: NA; CDR3nt: TGTGCCTGGAGTGTTTCCAGGGCCCAGTACTTC; CDR3aa: CAWSVSRAQYF